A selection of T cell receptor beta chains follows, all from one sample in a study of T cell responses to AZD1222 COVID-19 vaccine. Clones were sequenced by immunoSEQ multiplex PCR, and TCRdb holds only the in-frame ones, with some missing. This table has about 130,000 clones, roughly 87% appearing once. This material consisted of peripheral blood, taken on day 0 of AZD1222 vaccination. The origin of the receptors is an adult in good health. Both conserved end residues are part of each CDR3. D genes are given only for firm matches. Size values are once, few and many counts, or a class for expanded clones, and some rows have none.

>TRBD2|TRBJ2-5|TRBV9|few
CASSVGSGGLQETQYF
TGTGCCAGCAGCGTAGGCAGCGGGGGGTTACAAGAGACCCAGTACTTC
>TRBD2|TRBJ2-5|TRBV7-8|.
CASSPRLAGGAETQYF
TGTGCCAGCAGCCCAAGACTAGCGGGGGGAGCGGAGACCCAGTACTTC
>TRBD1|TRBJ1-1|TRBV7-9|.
CASSLSQGAGWGTEAFF
TGTGCCAGCAGCTTGAGTCAGGGGGCCGGCTGGGGCACTGAAGCTTTCTTT
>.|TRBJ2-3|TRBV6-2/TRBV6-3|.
CASSYSLNTDTQYF
TGTGCCAGCAGTTACTCGCTCAACACAGATACGCAGTATTTT
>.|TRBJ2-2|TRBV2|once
CASSEVMGTGELFF
TGTGCCAGCAGTGAGGTGATGGGCACCGGGGAGCTGTTTTTT
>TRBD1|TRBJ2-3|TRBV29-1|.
CSVRTGSTENTQYF
TGCAGCGTACGGACAGGGTCAACGGAGAATACGCAGTATTTT
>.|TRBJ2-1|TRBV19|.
CASSIKARLNEQFF
TGTGCCAGTAGTATTAAGGCGCGGCTAAATGAGCAGTTCTTC
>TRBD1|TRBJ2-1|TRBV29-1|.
CSVEEGYRGNEQFF
TGCAGCGTTGAAGAGGGTTACAGGGGTAATGAGCAGTTCTTC
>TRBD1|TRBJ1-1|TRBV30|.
CAWSPRGGVNTEAFF
TGTGCCTGGAGTCCCAGGGGGGGTGTGAACACTGAAGCTTTCTTT
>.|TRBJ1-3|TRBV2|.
CASRREGQSGNTIYF
TGTGCCAGCAGGCGGGAGGGCCAGTCTGGAAACACCATATATTTT
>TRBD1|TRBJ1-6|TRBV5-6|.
CASSSQGERSPLHF
TGTGCCAGCAGTTCGCAGGGGGAACGATCACCCCTCCACTTT
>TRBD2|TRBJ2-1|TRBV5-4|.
CASSPTSGGLYNEQFF
TGTGCCAGCAGCCCGACTAGCGGGGGATTATACAATGAGCAGTTCTTC
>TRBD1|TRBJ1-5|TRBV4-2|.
CASSPSPGQGSDQPQHF
TGTGCCAGCAGCCCCTCTCCGGGACAGGGTTCGGATCAGCCCCAGCATTTT
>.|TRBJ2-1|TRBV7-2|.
CASSLYSYNEQFF
TGTGCCAGCAGCCTGTACTCCTACAATGAGCAGTTCTTC
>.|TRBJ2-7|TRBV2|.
CASKLRFYEQYF
TGTGCCAGCAAATTGCGTTTTTACGAGCAGTACTTC
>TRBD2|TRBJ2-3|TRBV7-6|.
CASSPGPGGAVDTQYF
TGTGCCAGCAGCCCAGGACCCGGGGGGGCCGTGGATACGCAGTATTTT
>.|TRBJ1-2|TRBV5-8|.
CASSSGQNGYTF
TGTGCCAGCAGCTCCGGACAGAATGGCTACACCTTC
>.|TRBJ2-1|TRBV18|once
CASSPPGPLRNEQFF
TGTGCCAGCTCACCCCCGGGACCGCTAAGAAATGAGCAGTTCTTC
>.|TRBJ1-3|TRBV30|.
CAWSVGGSGNTIYF
TGTGCCTGGAGTGTTGGGGGCTCTGGAAACACCATATATTTT
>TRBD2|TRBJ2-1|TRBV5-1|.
CASSWRGTHNEQFF
TGCGCCAGCAGCTGGCGGGGGACCCACAATGAGCAGTTCTTC
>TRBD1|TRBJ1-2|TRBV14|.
CASSQDRGYGYTF
TGTGCCAGCAGCCAAGACAGGGGGTATGGCTACACCTTC
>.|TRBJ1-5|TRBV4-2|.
CASSQDVGDQPQHF
TGTGCCAGCAGCCAAGATGTAGGGGACCAGCCCCAGCATTTT